This T cell receptor beta chain was recorded in a study of T cell responses to AZD1222 COVID-19 vaccine. The CDR3 spans 15 residues. Germline V lookup: CDR1 LNHDA, CDR2 SQIVND (reference sequence). The V and J ends lost 3 bases and 4 bases respectively, with 13 bases between them. Profiled with immunoSEQ multiplex PCR; TCRdb holds only in-frame clones, not every one. The table records around 130,000 clones, around 90% of them present only once. General study results and limits: Unmutated variant regions are reportedly the target of nearly half of TCRs that are spike-specific. Baseline seropositivity characterized only a handful of AZD1222 recipients. Donors were mostly white British, more females; clonal diversity possibly underestimated.

On this clone itself: Its antigen is as yet unknown.

V is TRBV19 and J is TRBJ1-5; tentative D call: TRBD1 (6 bases). This sample comprised peripheral blood, obtained 28 days after the second dose of the MenACWY control vaccine. This TCR was sampled from an adult who received the MenACWY meningococcal vaccine as a control. As DNA, the CDR3 is TGTGCCAGTAGTATCCTGGACAGCCTAAATCAGCCCCAGCATTTT. It specifies CASSILDSLNQPQHF.